This TCR beta chain was captured by sequencing in a study of cytomegalovirus exposure and HLA in healthy donors. Study-level background: Among around 170 million T cells, an earlier analysis found 90 million to 130 million unique TCR beta sequences.

As concerns this clone: No antigen is known for it.

Amplification used 60 Vbeta primers and 13 Jbeta primers. TCRdb keeps only in-frame clones here, not all; method: immunoSEQ multiplex PCR. This table holds some 67,000 clones, 80% to 90% found once. Germline CDR1 reads MDHEN; CDR2 reads SYDVKM. Trimming cost V 2 bases and J 7 bases; bases outside gene matches: 11. CDR3 length equals 17 residues. Notes on the study in general: In a later analysis, parvovirus B19, influenza, CMV and Epstein-Barr virus appeared linked to several top co-occurrence clusters. Researchers counted around 160 TCR beta chains as cytomegalovirus-associated.

Sample: PBMCs. This TCR was recovered from a woman in her 30s in good health and CMV-seropositive. The V and J genes are TRBV28 and TRBJ2-5; TRBD1 matches 12 bases. The CDR3 sequence: CASSLRISWGQGATQYF. In DNA, the CDR3 is TGTGCCAGCAGTTTAAGGATCTCGTGGGGACAGGGGGCGACCCAGTACTTC.